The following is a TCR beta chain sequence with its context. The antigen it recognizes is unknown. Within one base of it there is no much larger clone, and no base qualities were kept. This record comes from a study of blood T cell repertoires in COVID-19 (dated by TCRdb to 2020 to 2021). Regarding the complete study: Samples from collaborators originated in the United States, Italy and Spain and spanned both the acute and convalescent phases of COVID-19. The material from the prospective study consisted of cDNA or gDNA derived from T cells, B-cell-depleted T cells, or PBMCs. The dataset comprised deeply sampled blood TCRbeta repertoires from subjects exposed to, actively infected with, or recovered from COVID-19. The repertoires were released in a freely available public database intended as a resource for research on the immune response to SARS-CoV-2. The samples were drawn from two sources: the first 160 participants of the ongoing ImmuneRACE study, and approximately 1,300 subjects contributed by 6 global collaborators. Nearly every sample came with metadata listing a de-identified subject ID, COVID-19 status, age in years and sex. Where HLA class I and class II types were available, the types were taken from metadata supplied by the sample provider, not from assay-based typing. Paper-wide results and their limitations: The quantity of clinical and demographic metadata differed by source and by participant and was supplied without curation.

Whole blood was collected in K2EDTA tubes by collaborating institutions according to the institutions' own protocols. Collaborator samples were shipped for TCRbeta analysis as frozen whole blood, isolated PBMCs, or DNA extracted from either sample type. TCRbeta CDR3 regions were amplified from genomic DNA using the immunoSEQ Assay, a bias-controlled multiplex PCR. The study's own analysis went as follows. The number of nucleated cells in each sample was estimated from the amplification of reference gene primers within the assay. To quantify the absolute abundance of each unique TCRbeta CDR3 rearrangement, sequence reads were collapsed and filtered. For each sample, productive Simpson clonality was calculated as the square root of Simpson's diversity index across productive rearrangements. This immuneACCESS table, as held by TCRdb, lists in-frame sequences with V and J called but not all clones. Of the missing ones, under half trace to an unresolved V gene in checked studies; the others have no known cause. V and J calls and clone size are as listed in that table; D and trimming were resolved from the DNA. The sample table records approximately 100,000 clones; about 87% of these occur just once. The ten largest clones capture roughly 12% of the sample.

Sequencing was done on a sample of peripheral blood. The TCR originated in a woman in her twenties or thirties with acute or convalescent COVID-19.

The bases are TGCGCCAGCAGCCAAGACGGCAAGGGGGATTCACCCCTCCACTTT. It is translated as CASSQDGKGDSPLHF. The receptor chain draws on TRBV4-1 and TRBJ1-6; the D gene is perhaps TRBD1, on 6 matching bases. CDR1 is given as MGHRA and CDR2 as YSYEKL, both from the germline V gene. Counted from cysteine to phenylalanine, this CDR3 has 15 amino acids. Just the 45-base CDR3 DNA is kept, in frame starting at base 1. Trimming removed 0 bases from V and 8 bases from J, leaving 11 bases between the germline ends.